This TCR beta chain was sequenced for a study of shared clonotypes between healthy human individuals. Findings of the study overall: Researchers sampled blood only, noting tissue repertoires likely differ. Naive CD4 clonotypes were shared across a handful of donors at roughly 5%. Rarefaction demonstrated incomplete sorted-subset sequencing despite large depth.

The method was immunoSEQ multiplex PCR; TCRdb's version includes in-frame clones alone and lacks a portion of them. The repertoire has about 360,000 clones, around four fifths of them found once; the top ten carry under 11%. A note on this clone: What it binds is unknown.

The split of CD4+ cells yielded CD45RA+ naive and CD45RA-negative memory subsets. The germline V and J ends were trimmed by 2 bases and 6 bases, with 6 bases remaining between them. CDR1 and CDR2 from the germline V gene are SGHTA and FQGTGA. The CDR3 sequence is 12 residues long. The gene calls are TRBV7-3 and TRBJ2-3; D may be TRBD1 or TRBD2 (5 bases each). Sequenced input: memory CD4+ T cells sorted from blood. Noted subset: CD45RA-negative fraction. This TCR was recovered from a man younger than 45 in good health. The CDR3 spells CASSLEGDTQYF. In DNA, the CDR3 is TGTGCCAGCAGCTTAGAGGGGGATACGCAGTATTTT.